The 2 T cell receptor beta chains listed next were all sequenced from one sample in a study of cytomegalovirus exposure and HLA in healthy donors. Researchers ran the PCR with 60 Vbeta and 13 Jbeta primers. This table comes from immunoSEQ multiplex PCR, and its TCRdb copy is limited to in-frame clones, with some not included. The sample yields about 200,000 clones, approximately 80% seen once. Sequencing used PBMCs. The source is a man aged 50 to 59 in good health and CMV-seronegative.

This clone has more than one count but fewer than ten. The chain is built from TRBV10-1 and TRBJ2-7, with D possibly TRBD2 on 5 matching bases. The V gene lost 3 bases and the J gene lost 1 base, with 7 bases spanning the gap. CDR3 size: 13 residues. Germline values: CDR1 WNHNN, CDR2 SYGVQD (reference sequence). CDR3 region: CASSDGVSYEQYF. The CDR3 nucleotides are TGCGCCAGCAGTGACGGGGTGTCCTACGAGCAGTACTTC.

This clone has more than one count but fewer than ten. This chain connects TRBV19 to TRBJ1-1; 7 positions match TRBD1. Trimming cost V 3 bases and J 6 bases; bases outside gene matches: 1. The germline CDR1 and CDR2 sequences are LNHDA and SQIVND (reference sequence). The CDR3 totals 12 residues. CDR3 in DNA: TGTGCCAGTAGTATTGGGACAGCTGAAGCTTTCTTT. Protein product: CASSIGTAEAFF.